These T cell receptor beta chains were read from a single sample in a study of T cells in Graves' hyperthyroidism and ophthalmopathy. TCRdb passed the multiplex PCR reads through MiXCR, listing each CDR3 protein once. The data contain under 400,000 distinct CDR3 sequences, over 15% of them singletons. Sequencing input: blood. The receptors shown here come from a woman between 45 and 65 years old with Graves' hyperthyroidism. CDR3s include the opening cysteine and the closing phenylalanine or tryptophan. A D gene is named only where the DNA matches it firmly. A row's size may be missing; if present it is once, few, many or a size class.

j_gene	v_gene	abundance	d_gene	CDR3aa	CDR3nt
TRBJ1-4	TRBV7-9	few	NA	CASSSWYGTNEKLFF	TGTGCCAGCAGCTCATGGTACGGAACTAATGAAAAACTGTTTTTT
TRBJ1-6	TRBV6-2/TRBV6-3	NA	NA	CASRKGGSSYNSPLHF	TGTGCCAGCAGGAAAGGGGGGAGCTCCTATAATTCACCCCTCCACTTT
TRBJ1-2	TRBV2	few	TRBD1	CASSPGGIYGYTF	TGTGCCAGCAGCCCAGGGGGTATTTATGGCTACACCTTC
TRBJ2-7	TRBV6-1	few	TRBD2	CASRKREGVWEQYF	TGTGCCAGCAGGAAGCGGGAGGGTGTGTGGGAGCAGTACTTC
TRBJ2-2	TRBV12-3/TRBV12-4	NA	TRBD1	CASKGTGGVTGELFF	TGTGCCAGCAAAGGGACAGGGGGCGTCACCGGGGAGCTGTTTTTT
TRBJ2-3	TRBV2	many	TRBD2	CASRPRGGRGADTQYF	TGTGCCAGCAGACCAAGGGGCGGGAGAGGGGCAGATACGCAGTATTTT
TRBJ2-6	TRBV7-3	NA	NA	CASSLTGSAGSGANVLTF	TGTGCCAGCAGCTTAACGGGCTCCGCGGGGTCTGGGGCCAACGTCCTGACTTTC
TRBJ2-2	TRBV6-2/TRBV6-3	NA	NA	CASSWGSTGELFF	TGTGCCAGCAGTTGGGGATCGACCGGGGAGCTGTTTTTT
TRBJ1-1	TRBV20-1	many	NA	CSARDGQGSTEAFF	TGCAGTGCTAGAGATGGGCAGGGTAGCACTGAAGCTTTCTTT
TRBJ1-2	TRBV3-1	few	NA	CASSQGFPNYGYTF	TGTGCCAGCAGCCAAGGTTTTCCCAACTATGGCTACACCTTC
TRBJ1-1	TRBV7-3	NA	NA	CASSEQPNTEAFF	TGTGCCAGCAGCGAACAGCCGAACACTGAAGCTTTCTTT
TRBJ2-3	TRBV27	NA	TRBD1	CASSLLGAGGAGTDTQYF	TGTGCCAGCAGTTTATTGGGGGCAGGGGGCGCCGGCACAGATACGCAGTATTTT
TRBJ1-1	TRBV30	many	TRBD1	CAWSLTGGAFF	TGTGCCTGGAGTTTGACAGGGGGAGCTTTCTTT
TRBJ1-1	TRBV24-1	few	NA	CATSDIDSEAFF	TGTGCCACCAGTGATATCGACAGTGAAGCTTTCTTT
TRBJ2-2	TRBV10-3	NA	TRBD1	CATSGKRQGAAGELFF	TGTGCCACCAGTGGCAAGAGACAGGGGGCTGCCGGGGAGCTGTTTTTT
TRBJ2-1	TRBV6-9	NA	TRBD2	CASSSPRTSANNEQFF	TGTGCCAGCAGTTCCCCTCGGACTAGCGCAAACAATGAGCAGTTCTTC
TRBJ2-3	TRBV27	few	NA	CASSFVPTDTQYF	TGTGCCAGCAGTTTCGTCCCCACAGATACGCAGTATTTT
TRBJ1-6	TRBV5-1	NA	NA	CASSLDTNNSPLHF	TGCGCCAGCAGCTTGGACACAAATAATTCACCCCTCCACTTT
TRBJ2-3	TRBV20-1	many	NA	CSASSRSTDTQYF	TGCAGTGCTAGCTCGAGATCCACAGATACGCAGTATTTT
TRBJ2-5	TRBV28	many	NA	CASSLWLAETQYF	TGTGCCAGCAGTTTATGGTTAGCGGAGACCCAGTACTTC
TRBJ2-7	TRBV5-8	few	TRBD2	CASSLSGGTSSSYEQYF	TGTGCCAGCAGCTTGTCGGGCGGGACTAGCAGCTCCTACGAGCAGTACTTC
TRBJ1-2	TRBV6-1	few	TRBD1	CASSLQGRDGYTF	TGTGCCAGCAGTTTACAGGGGAGGGATGGCTACACCTTC
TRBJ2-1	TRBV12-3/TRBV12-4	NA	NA	CASSYGLKNKEQFF	TGTGCCAGCAGTTACGGTTTAAAGAACAAAGAGCAGTTCTTC
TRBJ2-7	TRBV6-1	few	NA	CASHIRAEQYF	TGTGCCAGCCACATTAGAGCCGAGCAGTACTTC
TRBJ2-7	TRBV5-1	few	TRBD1	CASSWDRGVDEQYF	TGTGCCAGCAGCTGGGACAGGGGGGTCGACGAGCAGTACTTC
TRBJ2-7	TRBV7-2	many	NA	CASSLPGLISYEQYF	TGTGCCAGCAGCTTACCGGGACTCATCTCCTACGAGCAGTACTTC
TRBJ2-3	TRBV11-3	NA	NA	CASSLRGGDTQYF	TGTGCCAGCAGCTTAAGGGGGGGAGATACACAGTATTTT
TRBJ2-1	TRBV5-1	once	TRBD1	CASNQQGARSSKQFF	TGCGCCAGCAACCAACAGGGGGCGCGATCAAGTAAGCAGTTCTTC
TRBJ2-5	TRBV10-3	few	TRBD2	CAISEAGGAETQYF	TGTGCCATCAGTGAAGCGGGAGGGGCTGAGACCCAGTACTTC
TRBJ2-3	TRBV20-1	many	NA	CSARGGASGVEQYF	TGCAGTGCTAGGGGGGGGGCTAGCGGCGTTGAGCAGTATTTT
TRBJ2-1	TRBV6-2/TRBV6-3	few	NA	CASSYVHEQFF	TGTGCCAGCAGTTACGTGCATGAGCAGTTCTTC
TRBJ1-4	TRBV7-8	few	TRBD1	CASSRGPIRSEKLFF	TGTGCCAGCAGCAGGGGGCCTATTAGAAGCGAAAAACTGTTTTTT
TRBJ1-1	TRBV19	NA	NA	CASSIVGGDTEAFF	TGTGCCAGTAGTATAGTGGGTGGGGACACTGAAGCTTTCTTT
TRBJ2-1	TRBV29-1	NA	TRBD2	CSVEGTSGSSYNEQFF	TGCAGCGTTGAAGGCACTAGCGGGAGCTCCTACAATGAGCAGTTCTTC
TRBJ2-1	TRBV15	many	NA	CATEVRGSYNEQFF	TGTGCCACGGAGGTGCGGGGCTCCTACAATGAGCAGTTCTTC
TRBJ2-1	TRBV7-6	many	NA	CASSLFSAANEQFF	TGTGCCAGCAGCTTATTTAGTGCCGCCAATGAGCAGTTCTTC
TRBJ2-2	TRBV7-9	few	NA	CASSLGSNVRLFF	TGTGCCAGCAGCTTGGGATCCAACGTTCGGCTGTTTTTT
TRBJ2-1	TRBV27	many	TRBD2	CASSRSSGRLRPEQFF	TGTGCCAGCAGTCGGTCTAGCGGGAGGTTGCGCCCTGAGCAGTTCTTC
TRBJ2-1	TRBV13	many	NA	CASSLGLPSHEQFF	TGTGCCAGCAGCTTAGGACTACCCAGTCATGAGCAGTTCTTC
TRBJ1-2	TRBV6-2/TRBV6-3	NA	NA	CASSYSSSYGYTF	TGTGCCAGCAGTTACTCGTCCAGCTATGGCTACACCTTC
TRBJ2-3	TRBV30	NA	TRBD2	CAWSVYFGGTSTDTQYF	TGTGCCTGGAGTGTATACTTCGGGGGGACTAGCACAGATACGCAGTATTTT
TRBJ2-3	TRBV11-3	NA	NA	CASSLHWGVSTDTQYF	TGTGCCAGCAGCTTACACTGGGGGGTAAGCACAGATACGCAGTATTTT
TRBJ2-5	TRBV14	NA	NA	CASSQARQTQYF	TGTGCCAGCAGCCAAGCGCGGCAGACCCAGTACTTC
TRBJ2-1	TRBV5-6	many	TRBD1	CASSYGQGAHEQFF	TGTGCCAGCAGCTATGGACAGGGGGCCCATGAGCAGTTCTTC
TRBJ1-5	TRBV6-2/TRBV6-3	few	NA	CASVQEINQPQHF	TGTGCCAGCGTCCAGGAGATCAATCAGCCCCAGCATTTT
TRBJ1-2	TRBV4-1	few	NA	CASSQVAASNYGYTF	TGCGCCAGCAGCCAAGTGGCAGCCAGTAACTATGGCTACACCTTC
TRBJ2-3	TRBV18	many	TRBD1	CASSLQGAKTDTQYF	TGTGCCAGCTCACTACAGGGGGCGAAGACAGATACGCAGTATTTT
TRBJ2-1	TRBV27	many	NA	CASSTLPGLSYNEQFF	TGTGCCAGCAGCACCCTTCCGGGCCTTTCCTACAATGAGCAGTTCTTC
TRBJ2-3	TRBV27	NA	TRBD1	CASSSHRGQGFADTQYF	TGTGCCAGCAGTTCCCACCGGGGACAGGGTTTCGCAGATACGCAGTATTTT
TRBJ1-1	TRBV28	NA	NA	CASSFALNTPEAFF	TGTGCCAGCAGTTTTGCTTTGAATACCCCGGAAGCTTTCTTT